These T cell receptor beta chains were read from a single sample in a study of T cell responses to AZD1222 COVID-19 vaccine. Measured with immunoSEQ multiplex PCR; TCRdb has only the in-frame clones, and not every one. This table holds about 140,000 clones, 80% to 95% found once. The input for sequencing was peripheral blood, taken on day 0 of AZD1222 vaccination. The receptors derive from an adult in good health. CDR3s include the opening cysteine and the closing phenylalanine or tryptophan. D genes are given only for firm matches. Some rows have no size entry. The others give once, few or many, or a class for an expanded clone.

>-|TRBJ2-7|TRBV27|TRBD2
CASSYSGASRDYPYEQYF
TGTGCCAGCAGTTACTCCGGAGCATCCCGGGACTACCCCTACGAGCAGTACTTC
>-|TRBJ1-2|TRBV5-4|-
CASSLIGQLYGYTF
TGTGCCAGCAGCTTGATAGGGCAGCTTTATGGCTACACCTTC
>once|TRBJ2-7|TRBV2|TRBD1
CASSSGTGGEQYF
TGTGCCAGCAGTTCCGGGACAGGGGGAGAGCAGTACTTC
>-|TRBJ1-2|TRBV5-1|-
CASSLAWGDYGYTF
TGCGCCAGCAGCCTAGCGTGGGGAGACTATGGCTACACCTTC
>-|TRBJ2-1|TRBV4-2|TRBD2
CASSQDPGLAGDNEQFF
TGTGCCAGCAGCCAAGACCCGGGACTAGCGGGAGACAATGAGCAGTTCTTC
>-|TRBJ1-5|TRBV27|TRBD1
CASSLVGQGNQPQHF
TGTGCCAGCAGTTTAGTCGGACAGGGGAATCAGCCCCAGCATTTT
>-|TRBJ2-1|TRBV13|-
CASSPPSSYNEQFF
TGTGCCAGCAGCCCCCCTAGCTCCTACAATGAGCAGTTCTTC
>once|TRBJ2-1|TRBV3-1/TRBV3-2|-
CASSQSDNEQFF
TGTGCCAGCAGCCAAAGCGACAATGAGCAGTTCTTC
>-|TRBJ1-1|TRBV9|-
CASSAFVGGDTEAFF
TGTGCCAGCAGCGCCTTCGTCGGAGGGGACACTGAAGCTTTCTTT
>-|TRBJ2-7|TRBV18|-
CASSPRGAYEQYF
TGTGCCAGCTCACCACGAGGGGCCTACGAGCAGTACTTC
>-|TRBJ2-3|TRBV29-1|-
CSYRKGGSDTQYF
TGCAGCTACCGGAAGGGAGGCTCAGATACGCAGTATTTT
>-|TRBJ1-4|TRBV4-1|-
CASSQDRPGRFEKLFF
TGCGCCAGCAGCCAAGATAGGCCAGGGCGGTTCGAAAAACTGTTTTTT
>-|TRBJ2-5|TRBV30|-
CAWSRETETQYF
TGTGCCTGGAGTCGGGAGACGGAGACCCAGTACTTC
>-|TRBJ2-1|TRBV24-1|TRBD1
CATSPKPGQGGGEQFF
TGTGCCACCAGTCCGAAACCGGGACAGGGGGGCGGTGAGCAGTTCTTC
>-|TRBJ2-1|TRBV5-1|-
CASKRDLGVNEQFF
TGCGCCAGCAAACGGGACCTGGGGGTCAATGAGCAGTTCTTC
>-|TRBJ1-1|TRBV15|-
CATSPGGVNEAFF
TGTGCCACCAGCCCTGGGGGCGTCAATGAGGCTTTCTTT
>once|TRBJ2-7|TRBV27|TRBD2
CASQRTSGAYEQYF
TGTGCCAGCCAACGGACTAGCGGTGCCTACGAGCAGTACTTC
>-|TRBJ1-2|TRBV15|-
CATSRDQFGYTF
TGTGCCACCAGCAGAGATCAATTTGGCTACACCTTC
>-|TRBJ2-7|TRBV7-9|TRBD2
CASSRPTSDTEQYF
TGTGCCAGCAGCCGCCCGACTAGCGATACCGAGCAGTACTTC
>-|TRBJ1-4|TRBV5-1|TRBD1
CASSRTGDEKLFF
TGCGCCAGCAGCCGGACAGGGGACGAAAAACTGTTTTTT
>once|TRBJ1-2|TRBV4-1|-
CASSRTGGAYGYTF
TGCGCCAGCAGTCGGACTGGAGGGGCTTATGGCTACACCTTC
>-|TRBJ1-2|TRBV7-9|-
CASSLVDEYGYTF
TGTGCCAGCAGCTTAGTAGACGAGTATGGCTACACCTTC
>-|TRBJ2-7|TRBV6-6|TRBD1
CASSPTQGAEEQYF
TGTGCCAGCAGCCCAACCCAGGGGGCGGAGGAGCAGTACTTC
>-|TRBJ2-4|TRBV21-1|-
CASGVEGAMAKNIQYF
TGTGCCAGCGGGGTGGAGGGGGCGATGGCCAAAAACATTCAGTACTTC
>-|TRBJ2-3|TRBV10-1|-
CASSERIGTDTQYF
TGCGCCAGCAGTGAAAGGATAGGCACAGATACGCAGTATTTT
>once|TRBJ1-1|TRBV18|-
CASSPLNMNTEAFF
TGTGCCAGCTCACCCTTGAATATGAACACTGAAGCTTTCTTT
>-|TRBJ1-3|TRBV7-2|TRBD1
CASSLPHWTGGGGNTIYF
TGTGCCAGCAGCTTACCCCACTGGACAGGGGGCGGTGGAAACACCATATATTTT
>-|TRBJ1-1|TRBV13|-
CASSGGGRTEAFF
TGTGCCAGCAGCGGGGGAGGGCGGACTGAAGCTTTCTTT
>-|TRBJ1-1|TRBV12-3/TRBV12-4|-
CASSFSRTEAFF
TGTGCCAGCAGTTTTTCACGGACTGAAGCTTTCTTT
>-|TRBJ2-3|TRBV6-5|-
CASRHPRTNQGTQYF
TGTGCCAGCAGGCACCCAAGGACTAACCAGGGTACGCAGTATTTT
>-|TRBJ2-3|TRBV21-1|-
CASGAGAHLRTDTQYF
TGTGCCAGCGGAGCAGGGGCGCATCTAAGAACAGATACGCAGTATTTT
>-|TRBJ2-1|TRBV29-1|-
CSVVPYNEQFF
TGCAGCGTTGTACCCTACAATGAGCAGTTCTTC
>-|TRBJ2-7|TRBV5-1|-
CASSLMAERGEQYF
TGCGCCAGCAGCTTGATGGCGGAACGTGGGGAGCAGTACTTC
>-|TRBJ1-4|TRBV7-9|-
CASSFLGRNEKLFF
TGTGCCAGCAGCTTCCTTGGGAGGAATGAAAAACTGTTTTTT
>-|TRBJ1-3|TRBV5-1|TRBD1
CASSYRQGGPGTF
TGCGCCAGCAGCTATCGGCAGGGGGGGCCCGGAACCTTT
>-|TRBJ1-2|TRBV7-5|-
CVRSLGTARYGYTF
TGTGTCAGAAGCTTAGGGACAGCACGCTATGGCTACACCTTC
>-|TRBJ1-5|TRBV29-1|-
CSVEDDIDYSNQPQHF
TGCAGCGTTGAAGATGACATCGATTATAGCAATCAGCCCCAGCATTTT
>-|TRBJ2-3|TRBV19|-
CASSLRWGDTQYF
TGTGCCAGTAGTCTTCGGTGGGGGGACACGCAGTATTTT
>-|TRBJ1-5|TRBV28|-
CASSLWSGGRRQPQHF
TGTGCCAGCAGTTTGTGGAGCGGGGGGCGCCGCCAGCCCCAGCATTTT
>once|TRBJ1-1|TRBV5-1|-
CASSLDSMNTEAFF
TGCGCCAGCAGCTTGGACAGTATGAACACTGAAGCTTTCTTT
>-|TRBJ1-2|TRBV20-1|TRBD1
CSASRQGATINYGYTF
TGCAGTGCTAGTCGACAGGGGGCTACGATTAACTATGGCTACACCTTC
>-|TRBJ1-1|TRBV27|TRBD1
CASSRGTGRILNTEAFF
TGTGCCAGCAGTAGGGGGACAGGGCGTATATTGAACACTGAAGCTTTCTTT
>-|TRBJ2-7|TRBV5-1|-
CASSLDSGIYEQYF
TGCGCCAGCAGCTTGGATTCAGGGATCTACGAGCAGTACTTC
>-|TRBJ2-1|TRBV5-1|TRBD2
CASSLASLAGANEQFF
TGCGCCAGCAGCTTGGCCTCACTAGCGGGAGCTAATGAGCAGTTCTTC
>-|TRBJ1-2|TRBV18|TRBD1
CASSSFVTGEEYGYTF
TGTGCCAGCTCATCTTTCGTGACAGGGGAGGAGTATGGCTACACCTTC
>-|TRBJ1-2|TRBV5-1|-
CASSFGTAALGYTF
TGCGCCAGCAGCTTCGGGACGGCGGCCCTCGGCTACACCTTC
>-|TRBJ2-2|TRBV5-4|-
CASSFYTGELFF
TGTGCCAGCAGCTTTTACACCGGGGAGCTGTTTTTT
>few|TRBJ2-7|TRBV2|TRBD2
CASMQRGAYEQYF
TGTGCCTCCATGCAGCGGGGGGCCTACGAGCAGTACTTC
>-|TRBJ2-2|TRBV19|-
CASSMGALVGTGELFF
TGTGCCAGTAGTATGGGGGCCTTAGTGGGCACCGGGGAGCTGTTTTTT
>-|TRBJ2-3|TRBV18|-
CASSPRQGGGTDTQYF
TGTGCCAGCTCACCCCGACAGGGTGGGGGGACAGATACGCAGTATTTT
>-|TRBJ1-2|TRBV27|-
CASSLRQGENYGYTF
TGTGCCAGCAGTTTGAGGCAGGGTGAAAACTATGGCTACACCTTC
>-|TRBJ2-3|TRBV6-5|-
CASSYSLGSTDTQYF
TGTGCCAGCAGTTACTCGTTGGGCAGTACAGATACGCAGTATTTT